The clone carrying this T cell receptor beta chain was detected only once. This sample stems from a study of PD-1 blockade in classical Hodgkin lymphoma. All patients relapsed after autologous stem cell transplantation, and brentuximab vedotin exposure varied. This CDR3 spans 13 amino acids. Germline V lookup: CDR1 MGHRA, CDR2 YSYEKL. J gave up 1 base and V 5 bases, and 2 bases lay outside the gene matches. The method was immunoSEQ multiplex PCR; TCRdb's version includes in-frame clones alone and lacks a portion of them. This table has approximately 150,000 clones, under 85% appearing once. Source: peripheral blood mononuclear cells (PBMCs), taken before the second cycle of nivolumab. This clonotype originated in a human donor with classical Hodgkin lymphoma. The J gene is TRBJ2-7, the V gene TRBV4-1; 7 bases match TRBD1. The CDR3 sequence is CASSRDSSYEQYF. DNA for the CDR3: TGCGCCAGCAGCAGGGACAGTTCCTACGAGCAGTACTTC.